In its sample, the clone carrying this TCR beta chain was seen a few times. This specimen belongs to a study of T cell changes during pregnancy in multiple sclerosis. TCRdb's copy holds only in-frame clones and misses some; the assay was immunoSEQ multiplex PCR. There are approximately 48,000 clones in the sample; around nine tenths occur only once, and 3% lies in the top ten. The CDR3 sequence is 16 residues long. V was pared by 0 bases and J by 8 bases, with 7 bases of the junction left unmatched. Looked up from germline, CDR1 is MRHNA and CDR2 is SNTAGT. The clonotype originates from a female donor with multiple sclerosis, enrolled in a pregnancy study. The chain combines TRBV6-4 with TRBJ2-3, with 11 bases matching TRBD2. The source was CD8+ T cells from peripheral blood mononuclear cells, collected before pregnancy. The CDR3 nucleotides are TGTGCCAGCAGTGACTCTAGCGGGGGGGGATTAGGTACGCAGTATTTT. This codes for CASSDSSGGGLGTQYF.